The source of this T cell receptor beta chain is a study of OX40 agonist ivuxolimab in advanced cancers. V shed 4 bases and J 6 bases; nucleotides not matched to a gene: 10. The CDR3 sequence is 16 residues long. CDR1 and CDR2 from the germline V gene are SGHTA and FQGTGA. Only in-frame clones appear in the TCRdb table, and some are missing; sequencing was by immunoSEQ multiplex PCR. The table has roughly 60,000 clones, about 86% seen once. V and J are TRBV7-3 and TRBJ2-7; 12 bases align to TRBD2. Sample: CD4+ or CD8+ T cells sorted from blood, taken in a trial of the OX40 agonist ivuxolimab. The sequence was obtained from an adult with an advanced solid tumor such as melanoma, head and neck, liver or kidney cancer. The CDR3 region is CASSSRTSGDLFEQYF. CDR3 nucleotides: TGTGCCAGCAGCTCTAGGACTAGCGGGGACCTTTTCGAGCAGTACTTC.